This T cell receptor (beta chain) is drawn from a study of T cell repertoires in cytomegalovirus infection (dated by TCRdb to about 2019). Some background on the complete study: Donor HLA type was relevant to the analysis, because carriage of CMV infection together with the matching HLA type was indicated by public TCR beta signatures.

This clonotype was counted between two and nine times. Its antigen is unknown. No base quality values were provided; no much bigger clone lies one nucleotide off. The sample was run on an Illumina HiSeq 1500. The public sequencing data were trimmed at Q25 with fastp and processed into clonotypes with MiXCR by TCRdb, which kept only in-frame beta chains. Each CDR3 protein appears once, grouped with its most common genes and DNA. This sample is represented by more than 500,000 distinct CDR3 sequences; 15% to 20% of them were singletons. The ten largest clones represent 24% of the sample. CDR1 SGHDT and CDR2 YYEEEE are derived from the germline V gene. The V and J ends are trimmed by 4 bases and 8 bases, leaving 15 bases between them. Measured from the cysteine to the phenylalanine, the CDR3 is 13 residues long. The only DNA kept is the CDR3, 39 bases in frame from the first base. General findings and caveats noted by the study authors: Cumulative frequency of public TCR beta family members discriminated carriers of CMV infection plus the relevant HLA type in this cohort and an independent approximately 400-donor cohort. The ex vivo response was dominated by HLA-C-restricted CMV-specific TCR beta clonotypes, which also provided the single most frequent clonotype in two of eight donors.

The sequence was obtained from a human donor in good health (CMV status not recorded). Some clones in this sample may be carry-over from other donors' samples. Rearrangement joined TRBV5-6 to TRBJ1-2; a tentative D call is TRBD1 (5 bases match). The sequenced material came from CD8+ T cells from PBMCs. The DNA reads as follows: TGTGCCAGCAGCCTGACAGTCCGGTACGGCTACACCTTC. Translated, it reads CASSLTVRYGYTF.